This entry concerns a single T cell receptor (beta chain). These data originate in a study of T cell changes during pregnancy in multiple sclerosis. Profiled with immunoSEQ multiplex PCR; TCRdb holds only in-frame clones, not every one. There are around 70,000 clones in the sample; roughly 92% occur only once, and 2.3% lies in the top ten. Germline CDR1 is MDHEN and CDR2 is SYDVKM. Trimming left V 11 bases short and J 2 bases short, with 16 bases between. The CDR3 runs to 14 residues. The chain combines TRBV28 with TRBJ1-5; D might be TRBD1 (6 bases). The receptor's source is a female donor with multiple sclerosis, enrolled in a pregnancy study. This specimen was peripheral blood, taken before pregnancy. The CDR3 nucleotides are TGTGCCCTAGGGGGGGTAAGCGGCAATCAGCCCCAGCATTTT. Its translation: CALGGVSGNQPQHF.